Each of the 28 T cell receptor beta chains below was sequenced from the same sample in a study of T-cell reconstitution after alpha-beta-depleted transplantation in children. The authors prepared the TCRbeta library with unique molecular identifiers. One entry per CDR3 protein results from TCRdb running MiXCR on the PCR reads. The sample has approximately 110,000 distinct CDR3 sequences, approximately 10% seen once; the top ten hold 30% to 35%. The source was PBMCs, collected before TCRalphabeta/CD19-depleted stem cell transplant. These receptors were obtained from a boy aged 2 to 10 with acute lymphoblastic leukemia, due to receive a stem cell transplant.

The chain is built from TRBV27 and TRBJ2-2, with D possibly called TRBD1 or TRBD2 (6 bases each). V was cut by 4 bases and J by 6 bases, with 15 bases left in between. This CDR3 comprises 15 residues. The germline gives CDR1 MNHEY, CDR2 SMNVEV (reference sequence). CDR3 protein: CASSSFGGAAGELFF. The CDR3 DNA follows: TGTGCCAGCAGTTCCTTCGGGGGCGCGGCCGGGGAGCTGTTTTTT.

This clonotype was seen a handful of times. The rearrangement links TRBV7-9 to TRBJ1-6; D is perhaps TRBD1 (5 bases). Germline-derived CDR1 and CDR2 are SEHNR and FQNEAQ (reference sequence). The CDR3 contains 13 residues. V lost 5 bases and J 14 bases, leaving 16 bases between the germline ends. CDR3 protein: CASSQDRGKSLHF. The CDR3 DNA reads TGTGCCAGCAGCCAGGATCGGGGGAAATCCCTCCACTTT. Based on the CDR3 plus reference TRBV7-9 and TRBJ1-6, the full variable domain is DTGVSQNPRHKITKRGQNVTFRCDPISEHNRLYWYRQTLGQGPEFLTYFQNEAQLEKSRLLSDRFSAERPKGSFSTLEIQRTEQGDSAMYLCASSQDRGKSLHFGNGTRLTVT.

This clonotype has at least ten counts. J is TRBJ2-7 and V is TRBV5-6; 11 bases are shared with TRBD1. Germline V gives CDR1 SGHDT, CDR2 YYEEEE. The CDR3 extends over 17 amino acids. With 6 bases clipped from V and 2 bases from J, the junction kept 13 bases outside the gene matches. The CDR3 nucleotides are TGTGCCAGCACTACCGGGACAGGGGGACTAAACCCCTACGAGCAGTACTTC. Its translation is CASTTGTGGLNPYEQYF.

This clonotype was recorded many times. The gene calls are TRBV20-1 and TRBJ2-1; 11 bases agree with TRBD2. CDR3 length: 15 amino acids. The V segment lost 3 bases and the J segment 3 bases; nucleotides outside the gene matches: 4. Per germline, CDR1 DFQATT and CDR2 SNEGSKA (reference sequence). The CDR3 protein is CSASRLAGNYNEQFF. For the CDR3, the DNA is TGCAGTGCTAGTCGACTAGCGGGAAACTACAATGAGCAGTTCTTC.

The rearrangement uses TRBV5-6 and TRBJ2-7; 8 bases align to TRBD1. Germline V gives CDR1 SGHDT, CDR2 YYEEEE. With 2 bases clipped from V and 3 bases from J, the junction kept 4 bases outside the gene matches. This CDR3 has 14 amino acids. The DNA for the CDR3 is TGTGCCAGCAGCTTTTTGGACAGGGACTACGAGCAGTACTTC. Protein sequence: CASSFLDRDYEQYF.

This clonotype was observed a handful of times. The chain combines TRBV3-1 with TRBJ2-3, with TRBD2 matching over 15 bases. The ends lost 1 base at V and 2 bases at J; junction bases unmatched: 4. The CDR3 runs 18 residues. Germline CDR1 reads LGHDT; CDR2 reads YNNKEL (reference sequence). The DNA of the CDR3 is TGTGCCAGCAGCCAAGCCGGACTAGCGGGAGGGGTCACAGATACGCAGTATTTT. Translated, it gives CASSQAGLAGGVTDTQYF.

This chain joins TRBV9 and TRBJ2-1; D might be TRBD2 (6 bases). Germline values: CDR1 SGDLS, CDR2 YYNGEE. Deletions cut 0 bases from V and 1 base from J, with 14 bases between. The CDR3 contains 17 residues. The CDR3 reads CASSVGASVTSYNEQFF. DNA of the CDR3: TGTGCCAGCAGCGTAGGCGCTAGCGTAACGTCCTACAATGAGCAGTTCTTC.

This clonotype was picked up many times. V is TRBV5-6 and J is TRBJ2-5; D is uncertain. CDR3 length: 12 amino acids. Trimming cost V 2 bases and J 5 bases, with 7 bases left between them. The germline V gene encodes CDR1 SGHDT and CDR2 YYEEEE. The CDR3 region has the DNA TGTGCCAGCAGCTTTTCGGTGGAGACCCAGTACTTC. Protein: CASSFSVETQYF.

This clonotype was seen repeatedly, ten times or more. This chain connects TRBV27 to TRBJ2-7; maybe TRBD1 (5 bases). CDR3 length: 13 residues. Germline CDR1 is MNHEY and CDR2 is SMNVEV (reference sequence). V was trimmed by 5 bases and J by 3 bases, leaving 11 bases between them. The CDR3 DNA reads as TGTGCCAGCAGTCCCCCAGGGTACTACGAGCAGTACTTC. It translates to CASSPPGYYEQYF.

This clonotype has ten or more counts. This chain joins TRBV20-1 and TRBJ2-3, with unresolved D. The V end was cut by 5 bases, the J end by 4 bases, with 13 bases between. The CDR3 has 13 amino acids. Germline V gene sequence: CDR1 DFQATT, CDR2 SNEGSKA (reference sequence). CDR3: CSAYTGSSDTQYF. In DNA, the CDR3 is TGCAGTGCTTACACTGGGTCGTCAGATACGCAGTATTTT.

This clonotype was seen only a few times. The genes are TRBV20-1 and TRBJ1-2, with D unclear. The CDR3 runs 13 residues. V shed 4 bases and J shed 4 bases, with 13 bases lying between them. Germline V lookup: CDR1 DFQATT, CDR2 SNEGSKA (reference sequence). The CDR3 loop is CSANEEGTYGYTF. CDR3 in DNA: TGCAGTGCTAACGAGGAGGGCACCTATGGCTACACCTTC.

V usage is TRBV6-2 or TRBV6-3 and J usage is TRBJ2-7; TRBD1 matches at 9 bases. Germline trimming cut 3 bases from V and 4 bases from J; bases unmatched to any gene: 10. The CDR3 has 16 amino acids. The germline gives CDR1 MNHEY, CDR2 SVGEGT. The CDR3 DNA is TGTGCCAGCAGTTATTTCCGGACAGGGGACTTATACGAGCAGTACTTC. Translated: CASSYFRTGDLYEQYF.

This clonotype has just a few counts. The V gene is TRBV27, the J gene TRBJ2-6; D remains unclear. This CDR3 has 15 amino acids. V was trimmed by 2 bases and J by 2 bases, leaving 7 bases between them. Germline CDR1 reads MNHEY; CDR2 reads SMNVEV (reference sequence). CDR3 nucleotides: TGTGCCAGCAGTTTACGCAGTCCTGGGGCCAACGTCCTGACTTTC. As protein: CASSLRSPGANVLTF.

This rearrangement joins TRBV10-3 to TRBJ2-2, with no clear D. The germline CDR1 and CDR2 sequences are ENHRY and SYGVKD. Trimming left V 4 bases short and J 1 base short, with 13 bases between. The CDR3 extends over 16 amino acids. In DNA, the CDR3 is TGTGCCATCAGTGGTAGGAGACAAGAGAACACCGGGGAGCTGTTTTTT. Translated, it gives CAISGRRQENTGELFF.

This clonotype was recorded a few times. V usage is TRBV5-1 and J usage is TRBJ1-1, with 9 bases fitting TRBD1. This CDR3 has 17 amino acids. V trimming: 0 bases; J trimming: 0 bases; junction bases outside the gene matches: 6. Per germline, CDR1 SGHRS and CDR2 YFSETQ. CDR3: CASSLGWTGAMNTEAFF. Written as DNA, the CDR3 is TGCGCCAGCAGCTTGGGTTGGACAGGGGCGATGAACACTGAAGCTTTCTTT.

This clonotype was observed a handful of times. The genes are TRBV7-2 and TRBJ1-2, with D unclear. Germline V gene lookup returns CDR1 SGHTA and CDR2 FQGNSA. The CDR3 length is 14 residues. The germline V and J ends were trimmed by 1 base and 5 bases, with 11 bases remaining between them. CDR3 nucleotides: TGTGCCAGCAGCTTAGAATTCGAACAGTATGGCTACACCTTC. It is translated as CASSLEFEQYGYTF.

V is TRBV7-9 and J is TRBJ2-7; 11 bases map to TRBD1. V dropped 4 bases and J dropped 4; count of bases not matched to a gene: 6. Germline assignment: CDR1 SEHNR and CDR2 FQNEAQ (reference sequence). The CDR3 contains 15 residues. The CDR3 protein is CASSYGTGGIYEQYF. CDR3 bases: TGTGCCAGCAGCTATGGGACAGGGGGAATATACGAGCAGTACTTC.

This clonotype was counted between two and nine times. The genes are TRBV20-1 and TRBJ2-1; 13 bases agree with TRBD2. Trimming took 0 bases from V and 1 from J; bases not matched to a gene: 6. The V gene's germline CDR1 is DFQATT and CDR2 SNEGSKA (reference sequence). The CDR3 runs 18 residues. The CDR3 DNA reads TGCAGTGCTAGAGATTGGACTAGCGGGAGTAAGTCCTACAATGAGCAGTTCTTC. Translating it yields CSARDWTSGSKSYNEQFF.

This clonotype turned up a few times. The genes are TRBV4-2 and TRBJ2-5; D perhaps matches TRBD2 (5 bases). The length of the CDR3 is 12 residues. Germline-derived CDR1 and CDR2 are LGHNA and YNFKEQ. Trimming removed 0 bases from V and 7 bases from J, with 6 bases in between. The CDR3 bases are TGTGCCAGCAGCCAAGATGGAGGGACCCAGTACTTC. As protein: CASSQDGGTQYF.

This clonotype showed up just a few times. The rearrangement uses TRBV20-1 and TRBJ2-3; 8 positions agree with TRBD2. The CDR3 contains 14 residues. Germline values: CDR1 DFQATT, CDR2 SNEGSKA (reference sequence). CDR3 sequence reads: CRGQREWGTDTQYF. CDR3 bases: TGCAGGGGCCAGCGGGAGTGGGGCACAGATACGCAGTATTTT.

The chain employs TRBV20-1 and TRBJ2-1, with no clear D. The length of the CDR3 is 10 residues. V was cut by 2 bases and J by 9 bases, with 5 bases left in between. The germline V gene has CDR1 DFQATT and CDR2 SNEGSKA (reference sequence). CDR3 residues: CSARWGEQFF. The CDR3 bases are TGCAGTGCTAGATGGGGTGAGCAGTTCTTC.

This clonotype has a handful of counts. V gene TRBV29-1 combines with J gene TRBJ2-7; D perhaps matches TRBD2 (6 bases). Per the germline V gene, CDR1 is SQVTM and CDR2 is ANQGSEA. V dropped 0 bases and J dropped 3 bases, with 15 bases sitting between them. The CDR3 is made up of 15 amino acids. The CDR3 loop is CSVEEGGLGYYEQYF. The DNA for the CDR3 is TGCAGCGTTGAAGAGGGGGGTCTAGGTTACTACGAGCAGTACTTC.

This clonotype was observed a few times. The genes are TRBV20-1 and TRBJ2-4; D gene ambiguous. The germline V gene has CDR1 DFQATT and CDR2 SNEGSKA (reference sequence). This CDR3 contains 14 residues. Trimming took off 3 bases at V and 3 bases at J, with 12 bases between the two ends. In DNA form, the CDR3 reads TGCAGTGCTAGTTCCGGATTCAGCAAAAACATTCAGTACTTC. The encoded protein is CSASSGFSKNIQYF.

This clonotype was picked up many times. As DNA, the CDR3 is TGCAGTGCTAGAGTGGTCCCCGGAGGCGAGCAGTACTTC. This sequence encodes CSARVVPGGEQYF. The chain joins TRBV20-1 to TRBJ2-7; a weak D match, TRBD2 (5 bases). The germline V gene has CDR1 DFQATT and CDR2 SNEGSKA (reference sequence). Trimming took 1 base from V and 6 from J, leaving 13 bases between them. The CDR3 has 13 residues.

This clonotype was counted a few times. V and J are TRBV7-9 and TRBJ2-7, with 8 bases identical to TRBD1. The CDR3 extends over 16 amino acids. The V gene's germline CDR1 is SEHNR and CDR2 FQNEAQ (reference sequence). The trim removed 1 base at V and 2 bases at J, leaving 7 bases unmatched. This chain's CDR3 is CASSLVSGTGTYEQYF. DNA of the CDR3: TGTGCCAGCAGCTTAGTGTCAGGGACAGGAACCTACGAGCAGTACTTC.

This clonotype was found a few times. The chain carries TRBV7-2 and TRBJ1-3, with D possibly being TRBD1 (5 bases). The CDR3 spans 15 residues. V shed 1 base and J shed 4 bases, with 11 bases lying between them. Per the germline V gene, CDR1 is SGHTA and CDR2 is FQGNSA. CDR3 coding DNA: TGTGCCAGCAGCTTAGGGGGCCTACCCGGAAACACCATATATTTT. Encoded protein: CASSLGGLPGNTIYF.

This clonotype was seen repeatedly, ten times or more. The genes are TRBV7-8 and TRBJ2-1; 10 bases fit TRBD2. V lost 4 bases to trimming and J lost 8 bases; unmatched junction nucleotides: 8. This CDR3 has 15 amino acids. Germline CDR1 reads SGHVS; CDR2 reads FQNEAQ. CDR3 residues: CASSSLAGDLDEQFF. The CDR3 nucleotides read TGTGCCAGCAGCTCGCTAGCGGGAGATTTGGATGAGCAGTTCTTC.

This rearrangement joins TRBV18 to TRBJ2-1; TRBD2 matches at 14 bases. From germline, CDR1 is KGHSH and CDR2 LQKENI. The CDR3 consists of 17 residues. J lost 5 bases, V lost 0 bases, and 3 bases had no gene match. The CDR3: CASSPPGLAGANNEQFF. CDR3 nucleotide sequence: TGTGCCAGCTCACCACCGGGACTAGCGGGAGCAAACAATGAGCAGTTCTTC.